The next 26 T cell receptor beta chains were all read from a single sample in a study of cytomegalovirus exposure and HLA in healthy donors. PCR employed 60 Vbeta and 13 Jbeta primers. This table comes from immunoSEQ multiplex PCR, and its TCRdb copy is limited to in-frame clones, with some not included. This table has some 150,000 clones, 50% to 75% appearing once. What was sequenced was PBMCs. Receptors were obtained from a woman in her forties in good health and CMV-seronegative.

The V gene is TRBV4-3, the J gene TRBJ1-1, with D possibly matching TRBD1 (5 bases). The CDR3 runs 15 residues. V dropped 0 bases and J dropped 5 bases, with 13 bases sitting between them. Germline-derived CDR1 and CDR2 are LGHNA and YSLEER. CDR3 DNA: TGCGCCAGCAGCCAAGACTACCAGGGTGGTACTGAAGCTTTCTTT. Its protein product is CASSQDYQGGTEAFF.

The rearrangement uses TRBV5-6 and TRBJ1-4, with TRBD1 identical over 7 bases. CDR3 length: 14 amino acids. Losses at the gene ends were 4 bases for V and 8 bases for J; bases not matched to a gene: 8. The germline V gene encodes CDR1 SGHDT and CDR2 YYEEEE. The CDR3 DNA reads as TGTGCCAGCAGCCTGACAGGGATAAGGGAAAAACTGTTTTTT. This sequence encodes CASSLTGIREKLFF.

This clone was recorded only once. The rearrangement uses TRBV19 and TRBJ2-1, with 9 bases fitting TRBD2. Per the germline V gene, CDR1 is LNHDA and CDR2 is SQIVND (reference sequence). This CDR3 spans 13 amino acids. The V gene end was trimmed by 5 bases and the J gene end by 8 bases; junction bases not matched to a gene: 4. Here the CDR3 reads CASSSRGGDEQFF. The CDR3 coding sequence is TGTGCCAGTAGTTCGCGGGGGGGCGATGAGCAGTTCTTC.

The chain has TRBV6-5 and TRBJ1-2; 7 bases fit TRBD1. Trimming cost V 6 bases and J 3 bases; bases outside gene matches: 4. The CDR3 extends over 13 amino acids. CDR1 and CDR2 from the germline V gene are MNHEY and SVGAGI. For the CDR3, the DNA is TGTGCCAGCAGGCGGCAGGGGGACTATGGCTACACCTTC. Its protein is CASRRQGDYGYTF.

V and J are TRBV5-8 and TRBJ2-3; 10 bases line up with TRBD2. The germline CDR1 and CDR2 sequences are SGHTS and YDEGEE. The CDR3 loop spans 15 amino acids. Trimming at V came to 4 bases and at J to 3 bases, leaving 5 bases not matched to a gene. The CDR3 DNA sequence: TGTGCCAGCAGCCCCGGGACTAGCGTTACAGATACGCAGTATTTT. Its translation: CASSPGTSVTDTQYF.

The V call is TRBV4-2, the J call TRBJ1-4; D gene unclear. Germline V gene lookup returns CDR1 LGHNA and CDR2 YNFKEQ. The V end lost 0 bases, the J end lost 0 bases, and 14 bases lay between the germline ends. The CDR3 totals 18 residues. In DNA form, the CDR3 reads TGTGCCAGCAGCCAAGATAGAGCCATGGTTGCAACTAATGAAAAACTGTTTTTT. It codes for CASSQDRAMVATNEKLFF.

This clone was observed a few times. V usage is TRBV5-1 and J usage is TRBJ1-1; 9 bases match TRBD1. The CDR3 covers 14 residues. Trimming took 7 bases from V and 4 from J; bases not matched to a gene: 8. CDR1 is SGHRS, CDR2 YFSETQ, per germline. Here the CDR3 reads CASPLKTGGTEAFF. The CDR3, as DNA: TGCGCCAGCCCCCTGAAGACAGGGGGCACTGAAGCTTTCTTT.

The chain joins TRBV7-9 to TRBJ1-1, with TRBD1 as a possible D gene (5 bases). Per the germline V gene, CDR1 is SEHNR and CDR2 is FQNEAQ (reference sequence). V shed 2 bases and J shed 7 bases, with 14 bases lying between them. The CDR3 covers 14 residues. The CDR3 nucleotides are TGTGCCAGCAGCTTAAGGGGCGACAGCTTTGAAGCTTTCTTT. Its protein is CASSLRGDSFEAFF.

The rearrangement links TRBV19 to TRBJ1-2; 9 nucleotides match TRBD1. This CDR3 comprises 22 residues. Germline assignment: CDR1 LNHDA and CDR2 SQIVND (reference sequence). V was pared by 3 bases and J by 5 bases, with 28 bases of the junction left unmatched. Here the CDR3 reads CASSIPTGQGWYDGLEGYGYTF. The CDR3 coding sequence is TGTGCCAGTAGTATCCCCACGGGACAGGGTTGGTATGATGGCCTAGAGGGGTATGGCTACACCTTC.

There are a few counts of this clone. Additional DNA sequences in this sample encode the identical CDR3. This chain links TRBV7-3 with TRBJ1-1; the D gene is possibly TRBD1 (5 bases). Germline assignment: CDR1 SGHTA and CDR2 FQGTGA. The V end lost 0 bases, the J end lost 2 bases, and 7 bases lay between the germline ends. The CDR3 runs to 14 residues. The CDR3, as DNA: TGTGCCAGCAGCTTAACGGGGGGAAACACTGAAGCTTTCTTT. Its translation: CASSLTGGNTEAFF.

About this clone itself: The identical CDR3 is also encoded by other nucleotide sequences in the sample. The gene calls are TRBV9 and TRBJ2-5; 8 bases line up with TRBD2. CDR1 and CDR2 (germline): SGDLS, YYNGEE. CDR3 length equals 14 residues. The J segment lost 4 bases and the V segment lost 0 bases, leaving 2 bases of the junction unmatched. The CDR3 loop reads CASSVGTSGETQYF. CDR3 DNA: TGTGCCAGCAGCGTAGGAACTAGCGGAGAGACCCAGTACTTC. The complete variable domain, with remaining parts taken from reference TRBV9 and TRBJ2-5, reads DSGVTQTPKHLITATGQRVTLRCSPRSGDLSVYWYQQSLDQGLQFLIQYYNGEERAKGNILERFSAQQFPDLHSELNLSSLELGDSALYFCASSVGTSGETQYFGPGTRLLVL.

The V call is TRBV7-3, the J call TRBJ2-1; 7 bases fit TRBD2. V trimming: 2 bases; J trimming: 7 bases; junction bases outside the gene matches: 8. This CDR3 has 15 residues. The germline V gene encodes CDR1 SGHTA and CDR2 FQGTGA. DNA of the CDR3: TGTGCCAGCAGCTTACGAGGGGAGGGTAGGAATGAGCAGTTCTTC. This sequence encodes CASSLRGEGRNEQFF.

This clone was seen a few times. The chain combines TRBV10-3 with TRBJ1-1; TRBD1 aligns across 9 bases. Germline trimming cut 5 bases from V and 8 bases from J; bases unmatched to any gene: 9. CDR1 is ENHRY and CDR2 is SYGVKD in the germline V gene. The CDR3 loop spans 14 amino acids. CDR3 protein: CAISLGTGSPEAFF. CDR3 nucleotide sequence: TGTGCCATCAGTCTCGGGACAGGGAGCCCCGAAGCTTTCTTT.

This clone was counted between two and nine times. The rearrangement uses TRBV7-9 and TRBJ1-1; 10 bases fit TRBD1. Germline CDR1 and CDR2: SEHNR and FQNEAQ (reference sequence). The V gene end was trimmed by 5 bases and the J gene end by 1 base; junction bases not matched to a gene: 13. This CDR3 comprises 18 residues. CDR3 in amino acids: CASSPWRTGGLRNTEAFF. The CDR3 coding sequence is TGTGCCAGCAGCCCGTGGCGGACAGGGGGGTTAAGGAACACTGAAGCTTTCTTT.

This sequence joins TRBV5-1 and TRBJ2-3; a possible D gene is TRBD1 (7 bases). V was clipped by 0 bases and J by 5 bases, with 13 bases between them. The CDR3 totals 15 residues. Per the germline V gene, CDR1 is SGHRS and CDR2 is YFSETQ. Written as DNA, the CDR3 is TGCGCCAGCAGCTTGGCCGGGGGACAGCTAGATACGCAGTATTTT. This encodes CASSLAGGQLDTQYF.

This clone was seen a handful of times. The rearrangement joins TRBV7-3 to TRBJ2-7; TRBD1 might be the D (6 bases). Looked up from germline, CDR1 is SGHTA and CDR2 is FQGTGA. The CDR3 spans 15 residues. V lost 5 bases and J 0 bases, leaving 14 bases between the germline ends. CDR3 sequence (DNA): TGTGCCAGCAGCGTAGGGGGAGCTGACTCCTACGAGCAGTACTTC. Encoded protein: CASSVGGADSYEQYF.

This clone turned up a few times. The chain combines TRBV9 with TRBJ2-3; no clear D. In germline, CDR1 is SGDLS, CDR2 YYNGEE. Trimming pared 3 bases from V and 5 bases from J, leaving 7 bases between. This CDR3 contains 12 residues. CDR3 region: CASSGYLDTQYF. DNA for the CDR3: TGTGCCAGCAGCGGATACTTAGATACGCAGTATTTT.

CDR3 nucleotide sequence: TGTGCCAGTAGTATGGGGCATAACACCGGGGAGCTGTTTTTT. It translates to CASSMGHNTGELFF. The chain links TRBV19 to TRBJ2-2; D may be TRBD1 (5 bases). This CDR3 spans 14 amino acids. The germline V gene has CDR1 LNHDA and CDR2 SQIVND (reference sequence). Trimming removed 3 bases from V and 2 bases from J, with 7 bases in between.

V and J are TRBV7-2 and TRBJ2-7; D is ambiguous. Looked up from germline, CDR1 is SGHTA and CDR2 is FQGNSA. CDR3 size: 12 residues. Between the trimmed V and J ends, which lost 5 bases and 3 bases, there was a span of 8 bases. CDR3 nucleotides: TGTGCCAGCAGCCTATCCTACTACGAGCAGTACTTC. The encoded protein is CASSLSYYEQYF.

This chain uses TRBV4-1 with TRBJ2-5, with unresolved D. V was trimmed by 6 bases and J by 2 bases, leaving 10 bases between them. The CDR3 is made up of 13 amino acids. The germline CDR1 and CDR2 sequences are MGHRA and YSYEKL. The CDR3: CASSRLVQETQYF. CDR3 sequence (DNA): TGCGCCAGCAGTCGCCTAGTACAAGAGACCCAGTACTTC.

DNA for the CDR3: TGTGCCAGCAGCGCCGGAGAGGGAAGGTATGGCTACACCTTC. Translated: CASSAGEGRYGYTF. This chain uses TRBV9 with TRBJ1-2; D remains unclear. The CDR3 contains 14 residues. Germline assignment: CDR1 SGDLS and CDR2 YYNGEE. V lost 3 bases and J lost 5, with 14 bases in between.

The gene calls are TRBV28 and TRBJ1-1; D remains unclear. The length of the CDR3 is 13 residues. The germline gives CDR1 MDHEN, CDR2 SYDVKM. The ends were cut back, 3 bases at V and 1 base at J, with 6 bases in the middle. The CDR3 is CASSLEWNTEAFF. As DNA, the CDR3 is TGTGCCAGCAGTTTGGAGTGGAACACTGAAGCTTTCTTT.

This clone was observed a handful of times. This sequence joins TRBV18 and TRBJ2-2; TRBD2 is a possible D gene (6 bases). V gave up 4 bases and J gave up 0 bases, with 12 bases separating them. Germline assignment: CDR1 KGHSH and CDR2 LQKENI. This CDR3 contains 16 residues. DNA of the CDR3: TGTGCCAGCTCACAACCGGGACTGACGAACACCGGGGAGCTGTTTTTT. This sequence encodes CASSQPGLTNTGELFF.

This clone turned up a few times. This CDR3 is CASSSYGGTEAFF. As DNA, the CDR3 is TGTGCCAGCAGCTCCTACGGGGGGACTGAAGCTTTCTTT. The chain joins TRBV7-9 to TRBJ1-1, with D maybe TRBD1 (5 bases). CDR1 and CDR2 from the germline V gene are SEHNR and FQNEAQ (reference sequence). V lost 4 bases, J lost 5 bases, and 11 bases lay in between. This CDR3 is built from 13 residues.

This clone was observed a few times. The rearrangement joins TRBV7-2 to TRBJ2-3; TRBD1 might be the D (6 bases). The CDR3 totals 14 residues. Germline V lookup: CDR1 SGHTA, CDR2 FQGNSA. The germline V and J ends were trimmed by 7 bases and 3 bases, with 14 bases remaining between them. CDR3 bases: TGTGCCAGCAACCAAAGGGGGTTAACAGATACGCAGTATTTT. Its translation: CASNQRGLTDTQYF.

The chain's CDR3 is CASSPKQGAGGELFF. CDR3 DNA sequence: TGTGCCAGCTCACCTAAACAGGGGGCCGGCGGGGAGCTGTTTTTT. The chain has TRBV18 and TRBJ2-2, with 9 bases aligning to TRBD1. V was clipped by 3 bases and J by 7 bases; unmatched bases: 6. The germline gives CDR1 KGHSH, CDR2 LQKENI. This CDR3 contains 15 residues.